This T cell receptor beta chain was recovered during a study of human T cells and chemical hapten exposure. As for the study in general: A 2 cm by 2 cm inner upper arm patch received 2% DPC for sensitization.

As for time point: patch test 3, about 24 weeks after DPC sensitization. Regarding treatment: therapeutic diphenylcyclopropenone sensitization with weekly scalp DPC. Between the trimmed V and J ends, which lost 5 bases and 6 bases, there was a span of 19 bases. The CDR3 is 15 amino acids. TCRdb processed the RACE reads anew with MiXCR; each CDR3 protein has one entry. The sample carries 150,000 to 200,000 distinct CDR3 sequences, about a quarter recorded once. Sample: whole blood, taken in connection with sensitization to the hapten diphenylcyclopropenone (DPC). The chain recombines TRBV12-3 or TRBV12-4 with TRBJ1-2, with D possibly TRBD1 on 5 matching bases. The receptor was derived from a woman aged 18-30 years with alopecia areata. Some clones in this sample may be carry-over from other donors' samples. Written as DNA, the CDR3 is TGTGCCAGCAGTCTTGCCGGGCCGCTGGGGCATGGCTACACCTTC. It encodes CASSLAGPLGHGYTF.